The 9 T cell receptor beta chains listed next were all sequenced from one sample in a study of shared clonotypes between healthy human individuals. The repertoire was sequenced with immunoSEQ multiplex PCR; TCRdb's copy has only in-frame clones and lacks some. The sample holds 2.3 million or so clones, approximately 95% seen once. The sequenced sample consisted of naive CD4+ T cells from PBMCs. Subset in this sample: CD45RA+ positively selected. These receptors came from a man aged 18-30 years in good health. Some clones in this sample may be carry-over from other donors' samples.

The CDR3 here is CASSIAPLAGGETQYF. The CDR3 bases are TGTGCCAGTAGTATCGCCCCCCTAGCGGGAGGAGAGACCCAGTACTTC. The chain joins TRBV19 to TRBJ2-5, with 11 bases fitting TRBD2. CDR3 length: 16 amino acids. V dropped 3 bases and J dropped 4; count of bases not matched to a gene: 7. CDR1 is LNHDA, CDR2 SQIVND, per germline (reference sequence).

As concerns this clone: Additional DNA sequences in this sample encode the identical CDR3. This rearrangement joins TRBV19 to TRBJ1-2; 8 bases line up with TRBD1. CDR1 and CDR2 from the germline V gene are LNHDA and SQIVND (reference sequence). The junction had 6 bases not matched to a gene; V was cut back by 5 bases and J by 4 bases. The CDR3 extends over 14 amino acids. Here the CDR3 DNA reads TGTGCCAGTAGTCCAGGACAGGGCGGCTATGGCTACACCTTC. Its protein product is CASSPGQGGYGYTF.

The rearrangement uses TRBV25-1 and TRBJ2-2; a weak D match, TRBD1 (5 bases). CDR3 size: 15 residues. Trimming took off 5 bases at V and 0 bases at J, with 10 bases between the two ends. Germline V lookup: CDR1 MGHDK, CDR2 SYGVNS. CDR3 sequence (DNA): TGTGCCAGCAGTCCACCCAGGGCGAACACCGGGGAGCTGTTTTTT. This gives the protein CASSPPRANTGELFF.

This clone was seen just once. The rearrangement joins TRBV28 to TRBJ2-2; 9 bases are a match to TRBD1. The germline V gene has CDR1 MDHEN and CDR2 SYDVKM. The V gene end was trimmed by 5 bases and the J gene end by 5 bases; junction bases not matched to a gene: 6. The CDR3 runs to 15 residues. The CDR3 loop is CASSNGQGRTGELFF. CDR3 bases: TGTGCCAGCAGTAACGGACAGGGGCGAACCGGGGAGCTGTTTTTT. Supplemented by reference TRBV28 and TRBJ2-2, the full variable domain reads DVKVTQSSRYLVKRTGEKVFLECVQDMDHENMFWYRQDPGLGLRLIYFSYDVKMKEKGDIPEGYSVSREKKERFSLILESASTNQTSMYLCASSNGQGRTGELFFGEGSRLTVL.

V and J are TRBV7-3 and TRBJ2-4, with D possibly called TRBD1 or TRBD2 (5 bases each). CDR1 and CDR2 (germline): SGHTA, FQGTGA. V was cut by 0 bases and J by 6 bases, with 12 bases left in between. There are 15 residues in the CDR3. CDR3 DNA sequence: TGTGCCAGCAGCTTAACCCCAGGGACCCTAAACATTCAGTACTTC. Translating it yields CASSLTPGTLNIQYF.

V and J are TRBV2 and TRBJ2-3; D gene unclear. Germline CDR1 is SNHLY and CDR2 is FYNNEI. V gave up 7 bases and J gave up 8 bases, with 19 bases separating them. The CDR3 consists of 14 residues. For the CDR3, the DNA is TGTGCCAGCACTGCAGAATTCTCCTCGGCTACGCAGTATTTT. Its protein is CASTAEFSSATQYF.

The V and J genes are TRBV11-3 and TRBJ2-2; D is uncertain. Germline V gives CDR1 SGHNT, CDR2 YENEEA. CDR3 length: 12 amino acids. V lost 5 bases and J 5 bases, leaving 6 bases between the germline ends. In DNA, the CDR3 is TGTGCCAGCAGCCCGATGACCGGGGAGCTGTTTTTT. Protein sequence: CASSPMTGELFF.

A word on this clone: The identical CDR3 is also encoded by other nucleotide sequences in the sample. V usage is TRBV7-2 and J usage is TRBJ2-3, with 7 bases identical to TRBD2. Germline CDR1 is SGHTA and CDR2 is FQGNSA. J gave up 3 bases and V 4 bases, and 4 bases lay outside the gene matches. This CDR3 spans 14 amino acids. The CDR3 loop reads CASSSGGSTDTQYF. CDR3 nucleotides: TGTGCCAGCAGCTCGGGCGGGAGTACAGATACGCAGTATTTT.

J is TRBJ2-5 and V is TRBV19, with 7 nucleotides matching TRBD2. The V gene's germline CDR1 is LNHDA and CDR2 SQIVND (reference sequence). With 6 bases clipped from V and 8 bases from J, the junction kept 9 bases outside the gene matches. This CDR3 has 13 residues. CDR3 in DNA: TGTGCCAGTAGGGCCACTAGCGAGGTTACCCAGTACTTC. It yields the protein CASRATSEVTQYF.